Listed below are T cell receptor beta chains from one sample, sequenced in a study of radiotherapy plus CTLA-4 blockade in lung cancer. Assay: immunoSEQ multiplex PCR; the TCRdb copy retains only in-frame clones and omits some. The sample lists under 45,000 clones, approximately 79% occurring once. This specimen consisted of peripheral blood, obtained from a patient treated with radiotherapy plus ipilimumab. Every receptor here comes from a human donor with non-small cell lung cancer that progressed on radiotherapy plus ipilimumab. The conserved cysteine and the conserved F or W are not part of the CDR3 here. The order of the fields is V gene, clone size, CDR3 protein. Size values are once, few and many counts, or a class for expanded clones, and some rows have none.

V: TRBV4-1; size: NA; CDR3: ASSQPGHTYEQY
V: TRBV15; size: NA; CDR3: ASGRAANEKLF
V: TRBV5-5; size: NA; CDR3: ASWTGLSITDTQY
V: TRBV6-4; size: few; CDR3: ASSATGGGTDTQY
V: TRBV7-7; size: NA; CDR3: ASSLGAGSGNTIY
V: TRBV6-5; size: NA; CDR3: ASSGSGMNTEAF
V: TRBV5-1; size: NA; CDR3: ASSLEGQGAYEQY
V: TRBV25-1; size: NA; CDR3: ASGEVLLAGLPGELF
V: TRBV6-5; size: few; CDR3: ASRVWETNTEAF
V: TRBV4-2; size: NA; CDR3: ASSYPLGQSYNSPLH
V: TRBV27; size: NA; CDR3: ASSLTGNSGNTIY
V: TRBV9; size: NA; CDR3: ASTISGFGGETQY
V: TRBV6-5; size: NA; CDR3: ASSRTGLYNEQF
V: TRBV12-2; size: NA; CDR3: ASLALRDRGYNSPLH
V: TRBV4-3; size: few; CDR3: ASSPWAGGRDTQY
V: TRBV5-1; size: once; CDR3: ASSLSRDIKKAGANVLT
V: TRBV2; size: NA; CDR3: ASGAQGNQETQY